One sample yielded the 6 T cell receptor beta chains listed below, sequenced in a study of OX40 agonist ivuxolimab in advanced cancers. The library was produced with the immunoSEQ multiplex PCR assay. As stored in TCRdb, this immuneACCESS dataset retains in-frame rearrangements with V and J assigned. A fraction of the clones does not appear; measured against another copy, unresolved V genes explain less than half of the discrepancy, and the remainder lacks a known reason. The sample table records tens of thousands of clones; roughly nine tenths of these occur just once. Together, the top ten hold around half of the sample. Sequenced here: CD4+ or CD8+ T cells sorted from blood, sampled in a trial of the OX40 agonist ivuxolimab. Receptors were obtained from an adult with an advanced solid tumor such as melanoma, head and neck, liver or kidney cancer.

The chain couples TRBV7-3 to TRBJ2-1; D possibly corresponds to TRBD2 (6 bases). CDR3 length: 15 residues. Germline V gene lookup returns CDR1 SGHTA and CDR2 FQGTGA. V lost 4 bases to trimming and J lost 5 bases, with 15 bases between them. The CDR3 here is CASSSQAGYHNEQFF. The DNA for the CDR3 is TGTGCCAGCAGCTCCCAGGCGGGGTACCACAATGAGCAGTTCTTC.

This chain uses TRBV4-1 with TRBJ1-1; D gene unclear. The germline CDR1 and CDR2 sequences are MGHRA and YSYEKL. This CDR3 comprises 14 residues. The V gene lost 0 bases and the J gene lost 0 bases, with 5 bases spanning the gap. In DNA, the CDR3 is TGCGCCAGCAGCCAAGATCCAGTGAACACTGAAGCTTTCTTT. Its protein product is CASSQDPVNTEAFF.

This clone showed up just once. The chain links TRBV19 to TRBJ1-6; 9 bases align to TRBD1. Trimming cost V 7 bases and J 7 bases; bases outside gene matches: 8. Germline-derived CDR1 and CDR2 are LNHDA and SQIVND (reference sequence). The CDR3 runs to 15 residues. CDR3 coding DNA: TGTGCCAGTACTCCCCGACAGGGGGGGAATTCACCCCTCCACTTT. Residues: CASTPRQGGNSPLHF.

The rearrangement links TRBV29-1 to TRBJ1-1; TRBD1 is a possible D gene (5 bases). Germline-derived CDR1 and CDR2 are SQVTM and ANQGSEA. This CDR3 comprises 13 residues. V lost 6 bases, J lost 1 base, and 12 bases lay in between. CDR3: CSVPEGQNTEAFF. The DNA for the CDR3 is TGCAGCGTCCCAGAGGGGCAGAACACTGAAGCTTTCTTT.

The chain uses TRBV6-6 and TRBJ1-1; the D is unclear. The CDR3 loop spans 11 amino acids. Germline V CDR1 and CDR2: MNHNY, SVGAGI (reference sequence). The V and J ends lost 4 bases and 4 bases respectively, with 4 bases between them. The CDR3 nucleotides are TGTGCCAGCAGTTCGGTCACTGAAGCTTTCTTT. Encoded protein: CASSSVTEAFF.

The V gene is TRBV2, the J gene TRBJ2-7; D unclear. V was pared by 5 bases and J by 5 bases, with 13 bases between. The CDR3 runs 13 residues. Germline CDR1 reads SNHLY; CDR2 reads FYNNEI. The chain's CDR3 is CASSLVGPDEQYF. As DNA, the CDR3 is TGTGCCAGCAGTCTTGTCGGACCGGACGAGCAGTACTTC.